These T cell receptor beta chains were read from a single sample in a study of cytomegalovirus exposure and HLA in healthy donors. Some clones are missing from TCRdb's copy, which holds only in-frame ones; the method was immunoSEQ multiplex PCR. Of over 150,000 clones detected, roughly 77% appear once; the ten largest clones hold approximately 8%. The sequenced sample consisted of PBMCs. These receptors were obtained from a man between 25 and 39 years old in good health and CMV-seropositive. CDR3s include the opening cysteine and the closing phenylalanine or tryptophan.

J gene: TRBJ1-3; V gene: TRBV11-3; CDR3 protein: CASSLAHGNTIYF
J gene: TRBJ1-4; V gene: TRBV12-5; CDR3 protein: CASGLFTGITNEKLFF
J gene: TRBJ2-1; V gene: TRBV5-1; CDR3 protein: CASSSGTSVYNEQFF
J gene: TRBJ2-3; V gene: TRBV5-1; CDR3 protein: CASVTGGTSSRTDTQYF
J gene: TRBJ2-1; V gene: TRBV4-2; CDR3 protein: CASSRLAGVGGEQFF
J gene: .; V gene: TRBV30; CDR3 protein: CAWGTGSYEQYF
J gene: TRBJ2-1; V gene: TRBV5-6; CDR3 protein: CASSTLAGGLINEQFF
J gene: TRBJ2-6; V gene: TRBV19; CDR3 protein: CASLRGVSGANVLTF
J gene: TRBJ1-1; V gene: TRBV7-6; CDR3 protein: CASSFGENTEAFF
J gene: TRBJ1-2; V gene: TRBV28; CDR3 protein: CASILDRGYGYTF
J gene: TRBJ1-6; V gene: TRBV10-3; CDR3 protein: CAISESGEGSYNSPLHF
J gene: TRBJ1-4; V gene: TRBV5-4; CDR3 protein: CASSQQQGANEKLFF
J gene: TRBJ2-3; V gene: TRBV7-9; CDR3 protein: CASGQTSTDTQYF
J gene: TRBJ1-5; V gene: TRBV27; CDR3 protein: CASRRLGGGRSQPQHF
J gene: TRBJ1-2; V gene: TRBV30; CDR3 protein: CAWTPGGGYTF
J gene: TRBJ1-1; V gene: TRBV19; CDR3 protein: CASSIRTGGLNTEAFF
J gene: TRBJ2-3; V gene: TRBV29-1; CDR3 protein: CSVASADGDTQYF
J gene: TRBJ1-3; V gene: TRBV9; CDR3 protein: CASSHSTTGGSYTIYF
J gene: TRBJ1-3; V gene: TRBV12-5; CDR3 protein: CASGLPGHVGNTIYF
J gene: TRBJ1-2; V gene: TRBV6-6; CDR3 protein: CASSYAIDRGDGYTF
J gene: TRBJ1-1; V gene: TRBV15; CDR3 protein: CATSRGNQAEAFF
J gene: TRBJ2-2; V gene: TRBV30; CDR3 protein: CATNGPGDDTGELFF
J gene: TRBJ1-6; V gene: TRBV6-1; CDR3 protein: CASSEVAGDSPLHF
J gene: TRBJ1-5; V gene: TRBV19; CDR3 protein: CASSIDRGQPQHF
J gene: TRBJ2-7; V gene: TRBV5-4; CDR3 protein: CASSPGGSSRYEQYF
J gene: TRBJ2-3; V gene: TRBV11-3; CDR3 protein: CASSLEPSTDTQYF
J gene: TRBJ1-1; V gene: TRBV5-1; CDR3 protein: CASSSGQGADTEAFF
J gene: TRBJ2-7; V gene: TRBV28; CDR3 protein: CASSLGTGWDF
J gene: TRBJ2-7; V gene: TRBV11-2; CDR3 protein: CASRWGLVRDEQYF
J gene: TRBJ1-5; V gene: TRBV2; CDR3 protein: CASSDPTTGSNQPQHF
J gene: TRBJ1-4; V gene: TRBV5-1; CDR3 protein: CASSPAGGFEKLFF
J gene: TRBJ2-5; V gene: TRBV11-3; CDR3 protein: CASSLSGWETQYF
J gene: TRBJ1-1; V gene: TRBV27; CDR3 protein: CASSLAATGNTEAFF
J gene: TRBJ1-5; V gene: TRBV5-1; CDR3 protein: CASSLAPIRQNNQPQHF
J gene: TRBJ1-1; V gene: TRBV2; CDR3 protein: CASGSGFAGVTEAFF
J gene: TRBJ1-4; V gene: TRBV18; CDR3 protein: CASSPSQGEKLFF
J gene: TRBJ1-2; V gene: TRBV6-5; CDR3 protein: CASSRDSLPVGYTF
J gene: TRBJ2-1; V gene: TRBV6-5; CDR3 protein: CASSYSSHSSYNEQFF
J gene: TRBJ2-7; V gene: TRBV9; CDR3 protein: CASSPTTGEAWEQYF
J gene: TRBJ1-1; V gene: TRBV5-5; CDR3 protein: CASSLMAGIDTEAFF
J gene: TRBJ2-3; V gene: TRBV25-1; CDR3 protein: CASSHDRAMATQYF
J gene: TRBJ2-1; V gene: TRBV14; CDR3 protein: CASSQGHVTVQFF
J gene: TRBJ2-3; V gene: TRBV7-2; CDR3 protein: CASSRGGPDTQYF
J gene: TRBJ1-1; V gene: TRBV2; CDR3 protein: CARGAGGGEAFF
J gene: TRBJ1-4; V gene: TRBV7-2; CDR3 protein: CASSTRAGRDEKLFF
J gene: TRBJ1-2; V gene: TRBV15; CDR3 protein: CATHDFDGYTF
J gene: TRBJ2-1; V gene: TRBV27; CDR3 protein: CASSSGTVLYNEQFF
J gene: TRBJ1-1; V gene: TRBV6-1; CDR3 protein: CASRQGGSDTEAFF
J gene: TRBJ1-2; V gene: TRBV7-8; CDR3 protein: CASSLGSGQVNYGYTF